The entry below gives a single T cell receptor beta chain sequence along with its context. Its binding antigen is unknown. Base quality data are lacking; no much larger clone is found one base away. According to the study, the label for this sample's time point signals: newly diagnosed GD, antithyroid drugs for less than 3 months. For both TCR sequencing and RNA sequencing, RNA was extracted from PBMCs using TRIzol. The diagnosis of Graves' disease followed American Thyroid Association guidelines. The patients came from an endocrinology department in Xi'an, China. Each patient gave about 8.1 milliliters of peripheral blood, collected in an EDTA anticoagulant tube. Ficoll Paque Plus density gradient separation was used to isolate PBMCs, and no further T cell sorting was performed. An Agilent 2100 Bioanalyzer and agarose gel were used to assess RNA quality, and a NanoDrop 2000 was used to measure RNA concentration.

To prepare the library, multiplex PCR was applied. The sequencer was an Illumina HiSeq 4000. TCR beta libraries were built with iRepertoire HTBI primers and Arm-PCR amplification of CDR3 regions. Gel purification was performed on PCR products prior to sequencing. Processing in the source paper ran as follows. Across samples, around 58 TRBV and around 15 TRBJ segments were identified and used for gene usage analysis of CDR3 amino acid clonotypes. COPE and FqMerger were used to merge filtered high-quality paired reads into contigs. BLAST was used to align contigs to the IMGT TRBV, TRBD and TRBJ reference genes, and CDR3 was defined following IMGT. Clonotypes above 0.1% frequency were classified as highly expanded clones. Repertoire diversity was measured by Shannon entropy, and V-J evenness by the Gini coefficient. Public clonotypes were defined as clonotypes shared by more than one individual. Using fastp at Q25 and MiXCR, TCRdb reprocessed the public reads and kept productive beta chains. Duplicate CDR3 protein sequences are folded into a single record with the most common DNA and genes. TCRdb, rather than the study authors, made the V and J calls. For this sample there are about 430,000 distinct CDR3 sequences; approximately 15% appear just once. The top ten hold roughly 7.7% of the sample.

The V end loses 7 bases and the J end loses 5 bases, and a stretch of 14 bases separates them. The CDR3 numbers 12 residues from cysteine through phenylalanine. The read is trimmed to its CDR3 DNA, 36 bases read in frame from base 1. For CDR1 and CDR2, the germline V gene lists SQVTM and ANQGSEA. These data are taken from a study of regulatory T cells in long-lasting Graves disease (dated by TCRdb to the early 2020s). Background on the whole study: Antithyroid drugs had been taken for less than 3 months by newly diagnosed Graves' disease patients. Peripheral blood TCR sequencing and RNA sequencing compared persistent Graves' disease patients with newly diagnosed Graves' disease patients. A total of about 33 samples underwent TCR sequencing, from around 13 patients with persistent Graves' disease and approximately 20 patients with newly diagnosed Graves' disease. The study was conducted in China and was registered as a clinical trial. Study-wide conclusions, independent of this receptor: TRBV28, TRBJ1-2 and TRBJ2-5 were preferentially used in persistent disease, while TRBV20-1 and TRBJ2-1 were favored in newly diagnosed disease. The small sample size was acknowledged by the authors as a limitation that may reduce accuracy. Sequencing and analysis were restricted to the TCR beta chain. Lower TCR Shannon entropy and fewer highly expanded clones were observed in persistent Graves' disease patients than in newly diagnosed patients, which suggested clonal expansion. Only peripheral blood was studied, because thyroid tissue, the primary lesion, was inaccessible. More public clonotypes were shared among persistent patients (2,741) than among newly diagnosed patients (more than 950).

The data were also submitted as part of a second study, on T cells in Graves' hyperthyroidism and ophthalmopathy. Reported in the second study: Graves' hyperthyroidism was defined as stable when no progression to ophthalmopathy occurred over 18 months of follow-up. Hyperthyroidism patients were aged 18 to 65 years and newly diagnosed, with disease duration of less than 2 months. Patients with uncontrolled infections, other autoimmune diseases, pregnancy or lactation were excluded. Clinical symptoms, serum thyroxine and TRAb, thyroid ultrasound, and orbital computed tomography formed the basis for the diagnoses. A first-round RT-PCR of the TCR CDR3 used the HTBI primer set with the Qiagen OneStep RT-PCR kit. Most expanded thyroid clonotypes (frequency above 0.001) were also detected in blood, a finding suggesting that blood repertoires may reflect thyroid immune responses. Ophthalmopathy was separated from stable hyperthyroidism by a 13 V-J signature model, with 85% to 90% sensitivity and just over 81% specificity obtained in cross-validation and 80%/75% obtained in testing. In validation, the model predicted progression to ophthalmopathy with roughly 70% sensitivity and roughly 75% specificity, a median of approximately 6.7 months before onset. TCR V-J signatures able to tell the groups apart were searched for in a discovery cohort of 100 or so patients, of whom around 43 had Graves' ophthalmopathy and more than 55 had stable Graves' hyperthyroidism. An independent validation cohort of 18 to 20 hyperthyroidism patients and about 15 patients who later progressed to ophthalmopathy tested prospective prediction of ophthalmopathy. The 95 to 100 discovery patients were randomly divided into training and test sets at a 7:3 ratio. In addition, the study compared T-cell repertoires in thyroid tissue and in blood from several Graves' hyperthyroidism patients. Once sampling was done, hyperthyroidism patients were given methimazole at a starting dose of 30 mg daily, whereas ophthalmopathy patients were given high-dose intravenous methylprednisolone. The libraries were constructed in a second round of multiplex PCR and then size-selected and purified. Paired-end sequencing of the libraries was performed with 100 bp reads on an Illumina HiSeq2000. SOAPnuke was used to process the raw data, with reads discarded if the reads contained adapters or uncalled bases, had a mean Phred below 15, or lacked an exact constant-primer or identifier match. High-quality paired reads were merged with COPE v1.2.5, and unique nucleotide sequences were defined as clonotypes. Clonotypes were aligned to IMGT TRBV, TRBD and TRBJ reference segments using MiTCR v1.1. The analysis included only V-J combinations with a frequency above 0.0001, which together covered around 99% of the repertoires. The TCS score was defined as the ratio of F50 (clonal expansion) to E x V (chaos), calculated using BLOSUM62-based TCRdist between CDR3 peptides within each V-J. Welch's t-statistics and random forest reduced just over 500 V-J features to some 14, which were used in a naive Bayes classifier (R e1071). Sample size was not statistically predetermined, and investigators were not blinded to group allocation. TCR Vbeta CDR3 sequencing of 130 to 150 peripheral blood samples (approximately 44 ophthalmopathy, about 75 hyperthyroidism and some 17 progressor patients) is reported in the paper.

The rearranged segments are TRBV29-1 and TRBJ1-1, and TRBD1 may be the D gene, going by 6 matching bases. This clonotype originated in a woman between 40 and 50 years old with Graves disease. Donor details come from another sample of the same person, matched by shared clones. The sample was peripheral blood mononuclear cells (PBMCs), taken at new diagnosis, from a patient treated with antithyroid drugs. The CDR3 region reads CSGQAPGTEAFF. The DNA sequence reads TGCAGCGGACAGGCCCCGGGGACTGAAGCTTTCTTT.